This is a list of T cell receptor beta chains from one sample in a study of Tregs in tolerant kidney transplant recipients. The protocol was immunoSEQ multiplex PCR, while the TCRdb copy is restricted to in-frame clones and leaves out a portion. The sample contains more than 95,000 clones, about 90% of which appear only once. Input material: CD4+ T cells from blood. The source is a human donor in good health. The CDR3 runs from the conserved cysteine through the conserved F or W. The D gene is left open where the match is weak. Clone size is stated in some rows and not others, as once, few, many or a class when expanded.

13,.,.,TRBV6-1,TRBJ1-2,CASSEGGVYGYTF,TGTGCCAGCAGTGAAGGAGGAGTCTATGGCTACACCTTC
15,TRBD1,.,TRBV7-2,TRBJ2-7,CASSHEGTGYYEQYF,TGTGCCAGCAGCCACGAGGGGACAGGGTATTACGAGCAGTACTTC
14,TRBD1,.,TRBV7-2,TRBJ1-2,CATGTTGGAFGYTF,TGTGCCACCGGGACGACAGGGGGCGCCTTTGGCTACACCTTC
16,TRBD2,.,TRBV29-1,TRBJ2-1,CSVETLLAGRYNEQFF,TGCAGCGTTGAGACCCTACTAGCGGGACGATACAATGAGCAGTTCTTC
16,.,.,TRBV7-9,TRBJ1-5,CASSLSLGGLGQPQHF,TGTGCCAGCAGCTTATCCTTGGGGGGGTTGGGTCAGCCCCAGCATTTT
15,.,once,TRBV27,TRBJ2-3,CASSFSTVSTDTQYF,TGTGCCAGCAGTTTTTCGACAGTAAGCACAGATACGCAGTATTTT
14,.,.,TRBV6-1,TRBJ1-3,CASSEVGVGNTIYF,TGTGCCAGCAGTGAGGTGGGTGTTGGAAACACCATATATTTT
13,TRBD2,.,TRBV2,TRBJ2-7,CASTSGGGNEQYF,TGTGCCAGCACTTCCGGGGGGGGCAACGAGCAGTACTTC
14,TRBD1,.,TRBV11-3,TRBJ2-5,CASSSGQGLETQYF,TGTGCCAGCAGCTCGGGACAGGGCCTAGAGACCCAGTACTTC
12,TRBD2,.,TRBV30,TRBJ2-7,CACASGSYEQYF,TGTGCCTGCGCTAGCGGGAGCTACGAGCAGTACTTC
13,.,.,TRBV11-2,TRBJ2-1,CASSHGVNNEQFF,TGTGCCAGCAGCCACGGGGTTAACAATGAGCAGTTCTTC
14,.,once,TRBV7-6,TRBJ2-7,CASSPRDTFYEQYF,TGTGCCAGCAGCCCCCGGGACACCTTCTACGAGCAGTACTTC
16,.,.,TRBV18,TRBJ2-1,CASSPAVGRGHNEQFF,TGTGCCAGCTCACCGGCGGTGGGTCGGGGGCACAATGAGCAGTTCTTC
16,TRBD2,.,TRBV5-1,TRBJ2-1,CASSTGTSGRWNEQFF,TGCGCCAGCAGCACAGGGACTAGCGGGAGGTGGAATGAGCAGTTCTTC
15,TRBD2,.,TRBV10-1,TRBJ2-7,CASSDFSGGSYEQYF,TGCGCCAGCAGTGATTTTAGCGGGGGCTCCTACGAGCAGTACTTC
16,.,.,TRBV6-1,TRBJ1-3,CASSEVWGIAGNTIYF,TGTGCCAGCAGTGAAGTTTGGGGGATCGCTGGAAACACCATATATTTT
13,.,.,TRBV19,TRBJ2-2,CASSINRGGELFF,TGTGCCAGTAGTATAAACCGGGGCGGGGAGCTGTTTTTT
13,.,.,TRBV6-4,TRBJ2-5,CASSEIGGETQYF,TGTGCCAGCAGTGAAATAGGGGGAGAGACCCAGTACTTC
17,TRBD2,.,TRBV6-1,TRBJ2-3,CASSDFNLAGVTDTQYF,TGTGCCAGCAGTGATTTTAACCTAGCGGGGGTCACAGATACGCAGTATTTT
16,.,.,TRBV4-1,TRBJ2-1,CASSQPRGGRHNEQFF,TGCGCCAGCAGCCAGCCAAGAGGGGGGCGTCACAATGAGCAGTTCTTC
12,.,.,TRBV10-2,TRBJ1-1,CASSESAGMAFF,TGCGCCAGCAGTGAGTCGGCGGGGATGGCTTTCTTT
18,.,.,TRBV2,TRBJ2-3,CASSGWLVAPGDTDTQYF,TGTGCCAGCAGTGGGTGGCTAGTCGCCCCTGGGGATACAGATACGCAGTATTTT
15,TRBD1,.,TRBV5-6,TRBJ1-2,CASSLGTGISRGYTF,TGTGCCAGCAGCCTAGGGACAGGGATATCGCGCGGCTACACCTTC
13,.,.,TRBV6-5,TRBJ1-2,CASRRGGAFGYTF,TGTGCCAGCAGACGAGGGGGGGCGTTTGGCTACACCTTC
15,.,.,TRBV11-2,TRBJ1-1,CASSLDLDRNTEAFF,TGTGCCAGCAGCTTAGACCTGGACAGGAACACTGAAGCTTTCTTT
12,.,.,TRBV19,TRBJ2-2,CASSMSWGELFF,TGTGCCAGTAGTATGTCCTGGGGGGAGCTGTTTTTT
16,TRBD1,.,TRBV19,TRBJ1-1,CASSARDRRRNTEAFF,TGTGCCAGTAGTGCACGGGACAGGAGGCGAAACACTGAAGCTTTCTTT
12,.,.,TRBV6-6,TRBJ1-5,CASNQGIQPQHF,TGTGCCAGCAACCAGGGAATTCAGCCCCAGCATTTT
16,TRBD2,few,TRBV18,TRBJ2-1,CASSLKSGDFYNEQFF,TGTGCCAGCTCACTAAAGAGCGGGGACTTCTACAATGAGCAGTTCTTC
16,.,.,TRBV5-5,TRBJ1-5,CASSLRWGSPNQPQHF,TGTGCCAGCAGCTTGAGATGGGGGTCCCCAAATCAGCCCCAGCATTTT
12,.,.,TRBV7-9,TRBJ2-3,CASSIRGDTQYF,TGTGCCAGCAGCATACGAGGGGATACGCAGTATTTT
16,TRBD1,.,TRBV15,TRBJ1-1,CATSRDPRDRGTEAFF,TGTGCCACCAGCAGAGACCCCCGGGACAGGGGCACTGAAGCTTTCTTT
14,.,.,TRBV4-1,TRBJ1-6,CASSRGPPDSPLHF,TGCGCCAGCAGCCGGGGACCCCCAGATTCACCCCTCCACTTT
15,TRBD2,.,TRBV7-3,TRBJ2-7,CASSSLAGTRYEQYF,TGTGCCAGCAGTTCACTCGCCGGGACTAGATACGAGCAGTACTTC
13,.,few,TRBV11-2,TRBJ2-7,CASSLTGTTEQYF,TGTGCCAGCAGCTTAACCGGGACAACGGAGCAGTACTTC
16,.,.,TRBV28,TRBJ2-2,CASSRGTFYNTGELFF,TGTGCCAGCAGTCGAGGGACTTTCTATAACACCGGGGAGCTGTTTTTT
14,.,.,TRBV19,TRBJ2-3,CASSRERRVDTQYF,TGTGCCAGTAGTAGGGAGAGGAGAGTGGATACGCAGTATTTT
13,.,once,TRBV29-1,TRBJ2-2,CSVRFANTGELFF,TGCAGCGTTCGGTTCGCGAACACCGGGGAGCTGTTTTTT
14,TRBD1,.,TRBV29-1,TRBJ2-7,CSVLRDRGSYEQYF,TGCAGCGTTCTCCGGGACAGGGGTTCCTACGAGCAGTACTTC
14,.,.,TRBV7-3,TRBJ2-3,CASSLRRDTDTQYF,TGTGCCAGCAGCTTAAGGCGGGACACAGATACGCAGTATTTT
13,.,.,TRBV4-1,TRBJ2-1,CASSPALHNEQFF,TGCGCCAGCAGCCCCGCCCTCCACAATGAGCAGTTCTTC
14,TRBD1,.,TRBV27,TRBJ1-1,CASSFVRGLTEAFF,TGTGCCAGCAGTTTTGTCAGGGGGTTAACTGAAGCTTTCTTT
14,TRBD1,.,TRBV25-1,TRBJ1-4,CASSLSQGSGKLFF,TGTGCCAGCAGTTTGTCACAGGGGTCTGGAAAACTGTTTTTT
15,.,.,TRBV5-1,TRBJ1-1,CASSLVGPGDTEAFF,TGCGCCAGCAGCTTGGTAGGTCCCGGGGACACTGAAGCTTTCTTT
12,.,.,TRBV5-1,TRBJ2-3,CASTMNTDTQYF,TGCGCCAGCACGATGAACACAGATACGCAGTATTTT
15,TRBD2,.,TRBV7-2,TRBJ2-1,CASSRLAGDYNEQFF,TGTGCCAGCAGCAGACTAGCGGGAGACTACAATGAGCAGTTCTTC
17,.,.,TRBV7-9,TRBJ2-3,CASSLGLRRDSTDTQYF,TGTGCCAGCAGCTTAGGCTTGCGGCGGGATAGCACAGATACGCAGTATTTT
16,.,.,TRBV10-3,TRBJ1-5,CAISELAALTNQPQHF,TGTGCCATCAGTGAATTGGCGGCCCTAACCAATCAGCCCCAGCATTTT